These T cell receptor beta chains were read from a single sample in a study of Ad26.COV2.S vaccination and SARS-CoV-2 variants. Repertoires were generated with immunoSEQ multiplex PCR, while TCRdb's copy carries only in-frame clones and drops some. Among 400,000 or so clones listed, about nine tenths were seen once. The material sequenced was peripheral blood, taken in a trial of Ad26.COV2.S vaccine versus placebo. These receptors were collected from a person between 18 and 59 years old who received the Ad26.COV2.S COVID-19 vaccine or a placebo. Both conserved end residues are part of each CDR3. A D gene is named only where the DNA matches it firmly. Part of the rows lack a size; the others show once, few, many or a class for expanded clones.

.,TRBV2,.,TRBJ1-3,TGTGCCAGCAGTGTAACCTTCCTCTCTGGAAACACCATATATTTT,CASSVTFLSGNTIYF
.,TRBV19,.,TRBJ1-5,TGTGCCAGTAGTCCCCGCGACACTTATAGCAATCAGCCCCAGCATTTT,CASSPRDTYSNQPQHF
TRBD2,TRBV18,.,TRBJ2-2,TGTGCCAGCTCACCCCCGGGGGGGCTCACCGGGGAGCTGTTTTTT,CASSPPGGLTGELFF
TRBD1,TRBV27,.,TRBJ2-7,TGTGCCAGCAGTCCACAGGGGCCTACGGAGCAGTACTTC,CASSPQGPTEQYF
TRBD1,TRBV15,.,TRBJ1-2,TGTGCCACCAGCAGAGAGAGTAGGGGACAGACGGAAGGCTACACCTTC,CATSRESRGQTEGYTF
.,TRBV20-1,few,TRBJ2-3,TGCAGTGCTACGATTTCAAATACGCAGTATTTT,CSATISNTQYF
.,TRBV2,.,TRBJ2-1,TGTGCCAGCAGTGAGACACCCAACAATGAGCAGTTCTTC,CASSETPNNEQFF
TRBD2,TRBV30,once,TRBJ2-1,TGTGCCTCCGGCAGCGGGGGGGCCTTATATGAGCAGTTCTTC,CASGSGGALYEQFF
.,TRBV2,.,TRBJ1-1,TGTGCCAGCAGACGGGACTTGAACACTGAAGCTTTCTTT,CASRRDLNTEAFF
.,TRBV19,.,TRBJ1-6,TGTGCCAGTAGTTTGGGTCTGTCCTATAATTCACCCCTCCACTTT,CASSLGLSYNSPLHF
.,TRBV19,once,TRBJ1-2,TGTGCCAGTAGTCATGGGAACTATGGCTACACCTTC,CASSHGNYGYTF
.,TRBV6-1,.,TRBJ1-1,TGTGCCAGCAGTGAACGAACAAGCCTCATGAACACTGAAGCTTTCTTT,CASSERTSLMNTEAFF
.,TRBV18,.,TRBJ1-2,TGTGCCAGCTCACCGAGAGAAGCGGACGGCTACACCTTC,CASSPREADGYTF
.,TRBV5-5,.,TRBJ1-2,TGTGCCAGCAGGGCCGGGCCCGTAAACTATGGCTACACCTTC,CASRAGPVNYGYTF
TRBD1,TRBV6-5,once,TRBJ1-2,TGTGCCAGCAGTTACTTGGGACAGGGAGGCTACACCTTC,CASSYLGQGGYTF
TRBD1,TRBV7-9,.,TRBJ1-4,TGTGCCAGCAGCCCGGAGGGGGCGCTTAGGGAAAAACTGTTTTTT,CASSPEGALREKLFF
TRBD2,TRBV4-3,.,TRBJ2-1,TGCGCCAGCAGCCATTCATGGGATAGCGGGGGGGCCGGGGAGCAGTTCTTC,CASSHSWDSGGAGEQFF
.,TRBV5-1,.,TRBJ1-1,TGCGCCAGCAGCTTGGTGGCAGGGGCAAACACTGAAGCTTTCTTT,CASSLVAGANTEAFF
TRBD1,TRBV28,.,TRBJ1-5,TGTGCCAGCAGTCTTCCGGGACAGGGGGCCCCCAAAACTAATCAGCCCCAGCATTTT,CASSLPGQGAPKTNQPQHF
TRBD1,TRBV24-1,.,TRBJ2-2,TGTGCCACCAGTGACACGACAGGGGACACCGGGGAGCTGTTTTTT,CATSDTTGDTGELFF
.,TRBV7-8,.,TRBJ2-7,TGTGCCAGCAGCTTTGGGGCAGTGAACTACGAGCAGTACTTC,CASSFGAVNYEQYF
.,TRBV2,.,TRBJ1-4,TGTGCCAGCAGCCCGCAGGGATTCTTAGACGAAAAACTGTTTTTT,CASSPQGFLDEKLFF
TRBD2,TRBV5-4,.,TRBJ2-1,TGTGCCAGCAGCTATCTAGCGGGGGGGCCGGGCAATGAGCAGTTCTTC,CASSYLAGGPGNEQFF
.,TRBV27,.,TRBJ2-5,TGTGCCAGTAAGACTCAACTAGCATCATGGGAGACCCAGTACTTC,CASKTQLASWETQYF
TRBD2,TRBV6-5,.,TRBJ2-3,TGTGCCAGCATGGGACTAGTAACAGATACGCAGTATTTT,CASMGLVTDTQYF
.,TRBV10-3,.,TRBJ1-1,TGTGCCATCAGTGATTCCCCGGCCGTTAACACTGAAGCTTTCTTT,CAISDSPAVNTEAFF
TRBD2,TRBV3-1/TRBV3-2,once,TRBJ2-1,TGTGCCAGCAGCCAAAGAAGCGGGGGCTCCTACAATGAGCAGTTCTTC,CASSQRSGGSYNEQFF
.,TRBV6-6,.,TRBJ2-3,TGTGCCAGCAGTTACGGTGAGCGGGATACGCAGTATTTT,CASSYGERDTQYF
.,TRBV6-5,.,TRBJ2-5,TGTGCCAGCAGTTACGGGAGGACAGGCCAAGAGACCCAGTACTTC,CASSYGRTGQETQYF
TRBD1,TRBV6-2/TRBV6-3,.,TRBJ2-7,TGTGCCAGCAGTTACCATACCGGGACAGGGTCGGGGGAGCAGTACTTC,CASSYHTGTGSGEQYF
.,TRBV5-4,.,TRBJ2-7,TGTGCCAGCAGCGACGGGGGACAGAGGGCCTCCTACGAGCAGTACTTC,CASSDGGQRASYEQYF
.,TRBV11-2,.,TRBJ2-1,TGTGCCAGCAGCTTAACTAGTTTCGAGCAGTTCTTC,CASSLTSFEQFF
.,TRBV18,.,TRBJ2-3,TGTGCCAGCTCACCAGTGGGGGCAGATACGCAGTATTTT,CASSPVGADTQYF
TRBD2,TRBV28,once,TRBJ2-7,TGTGCCAGCAGTTTTTCGGGGGGGCACCCCTACGAGCAGTACTTC,CASSFSGGHPYEQYF
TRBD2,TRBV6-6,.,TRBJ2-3,TGTGCCAGTCAACGTGCGGGGGGCACAGATACGCAGTATTTT,CASQRAGGTDTQYF
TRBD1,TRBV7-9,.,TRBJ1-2,TGTGCCAGCAGCCCAGGGGGCGCTGGCTACACCTTC,CASSPGGAGYTF
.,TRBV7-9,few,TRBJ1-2,TGTGCCAGCAGCTTAGCGTCGGTGCAAGTATATGGCTACACCTTC,CASSLASVQVYGYTF
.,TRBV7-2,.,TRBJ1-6,TGTGCCAGCAGCTTAGCAGTCATGGCCGCGAATTCACCCCTCCACTTT,CASSLAVMAANSPLHF
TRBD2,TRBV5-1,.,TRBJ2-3,TGCGCCAGCAGCCGGGGACTAGCGGGGGTTACTAGCACAGATACGCAGTATTTT,CASSRGLAGVTSTDTQYF
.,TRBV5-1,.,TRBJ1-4,TGCGCCAGCAGCTCGGCGGGGTTTCAGACTGAACTGTTTTTT,CASSSAGFQTELFF
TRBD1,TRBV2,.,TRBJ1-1,TGTGCCAGCAGTGGGGTAGAGAGGGGGCGGCTCTTT,CASSGVERGRLF
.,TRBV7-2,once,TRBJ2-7,TGTGCCAGCGGGCGCGCGGGGACTTCCTACGAGCAGTACTTC,CASGRAGTSYEQYF
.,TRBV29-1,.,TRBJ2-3,TGCAGCGTTCGACAGATTAGCACAGATACGCAGTATTTT,CSVRQISTDTQYF
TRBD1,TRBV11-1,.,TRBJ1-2,TGTGCCAGCAGCTTTTCCGGGACAGGGGGCAAAGGCTACACCTTC,CASSFSGTGGKGYTF
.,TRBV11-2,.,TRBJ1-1,TGTGCCAGCAGCCATGACTTGAACACTGAAGCTTTCTTT,CASSHDLNTEAFF
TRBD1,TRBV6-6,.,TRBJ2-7,TGTGCCAGCAGTCCCCGAATGGGGGACAGGGGCGCCTACGAGCAGTACTTC,CASSPRMGDRGAYEQYF
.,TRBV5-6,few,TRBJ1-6,TGTGCCAGCAGCTTGAGGGAAAGCTCCTATAATTCACCCCTCCACTTT,CASSLRESSYNSPLHF
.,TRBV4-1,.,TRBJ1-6,TGCGCCAGCAGCCAAGGATTATCACCCCTCCACTTT,CASSQGLSPLHF
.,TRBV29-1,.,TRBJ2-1,TGCAGCGTTGCTTCCAATGAGCAGTTCTTC,CSVASNEQFF
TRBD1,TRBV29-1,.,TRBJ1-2,TGCAGCGTTGAAGGGCAGGGGGCCGAGTTAGCTAACTATGGCTACACCTTC,CSVEGQGAELANYGYTF
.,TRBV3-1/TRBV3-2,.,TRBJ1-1,TGTGCCAGCAGCCAACCGACGGTGAACACTGAAGCTTTCTTT,CASSQPTVNTEAFF
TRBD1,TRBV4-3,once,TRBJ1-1,TGCGCCAGCAGCCAAGACAGGGGGCATGGCACTGAAGCTTTCTTT,CASSQDRGHGTEAFF
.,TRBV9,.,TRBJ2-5,TGTGCCAGCAGCGAATGGACTCACCAAGAGACCCAGTACTTC,CASSEWTHQETQYF